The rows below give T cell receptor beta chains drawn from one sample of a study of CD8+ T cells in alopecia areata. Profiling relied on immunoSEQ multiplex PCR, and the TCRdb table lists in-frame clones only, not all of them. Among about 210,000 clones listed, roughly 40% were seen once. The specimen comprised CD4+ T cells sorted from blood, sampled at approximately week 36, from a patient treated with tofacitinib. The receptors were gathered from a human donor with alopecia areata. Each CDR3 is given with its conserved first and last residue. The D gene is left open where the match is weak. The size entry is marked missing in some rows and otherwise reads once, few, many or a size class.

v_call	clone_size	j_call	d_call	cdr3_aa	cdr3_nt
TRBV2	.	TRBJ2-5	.	CASSRATATETQYF	TGTGCCAGCAGCCGGGCCACCGCGACGGAGACCCAGTACTTC
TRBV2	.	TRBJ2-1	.	CASSGGGEQFF	TGTGCCAGCTCCGGCGGAGGTGAGCAGTTCTTC
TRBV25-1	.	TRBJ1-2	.	CASSDRGTYYGYTF	TGTGCCAGCAGTGATCGGGGAACGTACTATGGCTACACCTTC
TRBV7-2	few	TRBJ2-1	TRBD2	CASSLVSPSGEQFF	TGTGCCAGCAGCTTAGTCTCCCCTAGCGGGGAGCAGTTCTTC
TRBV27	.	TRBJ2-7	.	CASSSTGTPGEQYF	TGTGCCAGCAGTTCAACCGGGACTCCGGGCGAGCAGTACTTC
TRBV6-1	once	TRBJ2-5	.	CASRGFDQYF	TGTGCCAGCAGGGGGTTTGACCAGTACTTC
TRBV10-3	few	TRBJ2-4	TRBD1	CAISVLRGPENIQYF	TGTGCCATCAGTGTTCTCAGGGGGCCTGAAAACATTCAGTACTTC
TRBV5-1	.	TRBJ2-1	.	CASSLGPGSSYNEQFF	TGCGCCAGCAGCTTGGGTCCGGGGAGCTCCTACAATGAGCAGTTCTTC
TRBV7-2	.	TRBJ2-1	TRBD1	CASSPTGGIYNEQFF	TGTGCCAGCAGCCCAACAGGGGGCATTTACAATGAGCAGTTCTTC
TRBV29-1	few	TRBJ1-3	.	CSVDRGNTIYF	TGCAGCGTTGACAGGGGAAACACCATATATTTT
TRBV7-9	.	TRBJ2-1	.	CASSVPGLPGNEQFF	TGTGCCAGCAGCGTACCGGGACTCCCGGGGAATGAGCAGTTCTTC
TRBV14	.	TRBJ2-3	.	CASSPGGGPGYTQYF	TGTGCCAGCAGCCCTGGTGGAGGGCCCGGATATACGCAGTATTTT
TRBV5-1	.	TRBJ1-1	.	CASSFLGGQNTEAFF	TGCGCCAGCAGCTTTTTGGGCGGTCAGAACACTGAAGCTTTCTTT
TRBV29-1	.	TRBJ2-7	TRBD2	CSVVAAGGVYEQYF	TGCAGCGTTGTGGCAGCGGGAGGAGTTTACGAGCAGTACTTC
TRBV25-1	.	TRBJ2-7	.	CASGENYEQYF	TGTGCCAGCGGGGAGAACTACGAGCAGTACTTC
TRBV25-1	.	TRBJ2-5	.	CASSGGGVQETQYF	TGTGCCAGCAGCGGAGGGGGGGTACAAGAGACCCAGTACTTC
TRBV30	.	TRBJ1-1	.	CAWRRTQNTEAFF	TGTGCCTGGAGGAGGACACAGAACACTGAAGCTTTCTTT
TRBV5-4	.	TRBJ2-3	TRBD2	CASSSKLSGRTDTQYF	TGTGCCAGCAGCTCTAAGTTAAGCGGGAGAACAGATACGCAGTATTTT
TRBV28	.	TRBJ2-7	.	CASSLGGALTYEQYF	TGTGCCAGCAGTTTAGGGGGGGCGTTAACCTACGAGCAGTACTTC
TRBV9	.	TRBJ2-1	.	CASSVAAGGTSSYNEQFF	TGTGCCAGCAGCGTAGCTGCCGGGGGAACAAGCTCCTACAATGAGCAGTTCTTC
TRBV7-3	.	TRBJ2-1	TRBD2	CASSLLRPSGHNEQFF	TGTGCCAGCAGCTTATTGCGGCCTAGCGGGCACAATGAGCAGTTCTTC
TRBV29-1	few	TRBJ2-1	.	CSVVPLPDGEQFF	TGCAGCGTGGTCCCGTTGCCCGACGGTGAGCAGTTCTTC
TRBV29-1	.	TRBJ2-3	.	CSVVKGVTDTQYF	TGCAGCGTTGTCAAGGGAGTCACAGATACGCAGTATTTT
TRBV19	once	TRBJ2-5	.	CASSPGKETQYF	TGTGCCAGTAGCCCAGGAAAAGAGACCCAGTACTTC
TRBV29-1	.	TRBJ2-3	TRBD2	CSVAISSGRVGGTDTQYF	TGCAGCGTTGCAATTAGTAGCGGGAGAGTTGGTGGCACAGATACGCAGTATTTT
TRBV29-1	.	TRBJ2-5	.	CSVGGEETQYF	TGCAGCGTAGGAGGGGAAGAGACCCAGTACTTC
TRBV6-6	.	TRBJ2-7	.	CASSYQSYEQYF	TGTGCCAGCAGTTATCAAAGCTACGAGCAGTACTTC
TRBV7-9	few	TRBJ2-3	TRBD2	CASSLGLGGTDTQYF	TGTGCCAGCAGCCTCGGACTAGGAGGTACAGATACGCAGTATTTT
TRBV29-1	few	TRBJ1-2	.	CSGSTENYGYTF	TGCAGCGGATCGACAGAAAACTATGGCTACACCTTC
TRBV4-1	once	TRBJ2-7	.	CASSQVGGPLYEQYF	TGCGCCAGCAGCCAAGTAGGCGGTCCACTTTACGAGCAGTACTTC
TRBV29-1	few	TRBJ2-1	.	CSVEVQIEQFF	TGCAGCGTTGAAGTACAGATCGAGCAGTTCTTC
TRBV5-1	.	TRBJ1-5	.	CASSLTGNSNQPQHF	TGCGCCAGCAGCCTGACAGGCAATAGCAATCAGCCCCAGCATTTT
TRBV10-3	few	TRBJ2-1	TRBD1	CASQGDYNEQFF	TGTGCCTCTCAGGGGGACTACAATGAGCAGTTCTTC
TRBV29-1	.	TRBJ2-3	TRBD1	CSVERDRVDDTQYF	TGCAGCGTTGAGAGGGACAGGGTTGACGATACGCAGTATTTT
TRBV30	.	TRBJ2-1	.	CAWSPGLGGYEQFF	TGTGCCTGGAGTCCGGGGCTAGGAGGCTATGAGCAGTTCTTC
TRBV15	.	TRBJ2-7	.	CATSRDFVRWAQQYF	TGTGCCACCAGCAGAGATTTCGTCCGATGGGCCCAGCAGTACTTC
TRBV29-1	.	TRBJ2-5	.	CSVALPAQETQYF	TGCAGCGTTGCCCTCCCGGCTCAAGAGACCCAGTACTTC
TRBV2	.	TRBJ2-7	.	CATASVGPSYEQYF	TGTGCCACAGCGAGTGTGGGACCTTCATACGAGCAGTACTTC
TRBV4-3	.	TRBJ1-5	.	CASSQGGDSNQPQHF	TGCGCCAGCAGCCAAGGTGGGGATAGCAATCAGCCCCAGCATTTT
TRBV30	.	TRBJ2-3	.	CAWRTEDTQYF	TGTGCCTGGAGGACGGAGGATACGCAGTATTTT
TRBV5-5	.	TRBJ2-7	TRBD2	CASTGGREDSYEQYF	TGTGCCAGCACCGGAGGGCGGGAGGACTCCTACGAGCAGTACTTC
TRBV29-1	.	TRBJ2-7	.	CSVVAAREQYF	TGCAGCGTTGTGGCCGCTCGGGAGCAGTACTTC
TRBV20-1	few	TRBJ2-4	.	CSALTRNIQYF	TGCAGTGCTTTGACTAGGAACATTCAGTACTTC
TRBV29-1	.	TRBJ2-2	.	CSGTTELNTGELFF	TGCAGCGGCACGACAGAGCTCAACACCGGGGAGCTGTTTTTT
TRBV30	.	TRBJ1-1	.	CAWSVSSATEAFF	TGTGCCTGGAGTGTTAGCTCCGCCACTGAAGCTTTCTTT
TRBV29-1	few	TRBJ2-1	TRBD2	CSAGTSAGSGEQFF	TGCAGCGCCGGGACTAGCGCGGGATCGGGTGAGCAGTTCTTC
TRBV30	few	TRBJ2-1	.	CAKESYNEQFF	TGTGCCAAGGAAAGCTACAATGAGCAGTTCTTC
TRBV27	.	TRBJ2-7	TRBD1	CASPLFPGQGAYEQYF	TGTGCCAGCCCACTTTTTCCGGGACAGGGGGCCTACGAGCAGTACTTC
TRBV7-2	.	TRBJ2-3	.	CASSFSRGYTQYF	TGTGCCAGCAGCTTCTCCAGGGGTTATACGCAGTATTTT
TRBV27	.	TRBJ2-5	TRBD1	CASSPTGGETQYF	TGTGCCAGCAGTCCGACAGGGGGAGAGACCCAGTACTTC